What follows are 20 T cell receptor beta chains derived from one specimen sequenced in a study of shared clonotypes between healthy human individuals. The assay was immunoSEQ multiplex PCR, and TCRdb's table has in-frame clones only and misses some. The data hold roughly 1.4 million clones, with about 98.5% observed a single time. Sequenced input: naive CD4+ T cells sorted from blood. The subset denotes: CD45RA+ positively selected. The receptors originated from a man aged 25 to 40 in good health.

J is TRBJ1-4 and V is TRBV28; TRBD1 aligns across 9 bases. The CDR3 is made up of 16 amino acids. V shed 4 bases, J shed 5 bases, and the junction held 8 bases outside the gene matches. Germline CDR1 is MDHEN and CDR2 is SYDVKM. The CDR3 coding sequence is TGTGCCAGCAGTTCTCCCTCCGGGACAGGGAATGAAAAACTGTTTTTT. This sequence encodes CASSSPSGTGNEKLFF.

With regard to this clone: This specimen includes other DNA sequences encoding the same CDR3. The V and J genes are TRBV6-5 and TRBJ1-5; the match to TRBD1 covers 7 bases. Germline V gives CDR1 MNHEY, CDR2 SVGAGI. The ends lost 0 bases at V and 3 bases at J; junction bases unmatched: 2. CDR3 length equals 15 residues. The DNA of the CDR3 is TGTGCCAGCAGTTACTCGGGACAGCCCAATCAGCCCCAGCATTTT. This gives the protein CASSYSGQPNQPQHF.

V is TRBV7-9 and J is TRBJ2-1; D gene uncertain. The CDR3 runs 14 residues. V was trimmed by 1 base and J by 7 bases, leaving 11 bases between them. Looked up from germline, CDR1 is SEHNR and CDR2 is FQNEAQ (reference sequence). CDR3 sequence reads: CASSLDSYRNEQFF. In nucleotides, the CDR3 is TGTGCCAGCAGCTTAGATTCTTACAGAAATGAGCAGTTCTTC.

V is TRBV10-1 and J is TRBJ1-1, with 8 bases lining up with TRBD1. The CDR3 has 14 amino acids. Germline-derived CDR1 and CDR2 are WNHNN and SYGVQD (reference sequence). The J segment lost 5 bases and the V segment lost 2 bases, leaving 4 bases of the junction unmatched. CDR3 DNA: TGCGCCAGCAGTGAGGGACAGGGAGGAACTGAAGCTTTCTTT. This gives the protein CASSEGQGGTEAFF.

The V gene is TRBV10-3, the J gene TRBJ2-6; D is perhaps TRBD1 (6 bases). Trimming took 0 bases from V and 0 from J, leaving 12 bases between them. CDR3 size: 18 residues. Germline-derived CDR1 and CDR2 are ENHRY and SYGVKD. The CDR3 DNA reads TGTGCCATCAGTGAGTCCGGACAGCCGAACTCTGGGGCCAACGTCCTGACTTTC. This codes for CAISESGQPNSGANVLTF.

The CDR3 nucleotides are TGCGCCAGCAGCTTGACCAGGCTGAACACTGAAGCTTTCTTT. Translating gives CASSLTRLNTEAFF. V usage is TRBV5-1 and J usage is TRBJ1-1; no reliable D call. The CDR3 loop spans 14 amino acids. Per germline, CDR1 SGHRS and CDR2 YFSETQ. The V gene lost 1 base and the J gene lost 0 bases, with 7 bases spanning the gap.

V and J are TRBV11-3 and TRBJ1-1, with D maybe TRBD1 (5 bases). This CDR3 region has 13 residues. Germline V gene data show CDR1 as SGHNT and CDR2 as YENEEA. V was cut by 2 bases and J by 5 bases, with 9 bases left in between. For the CDR3, the DNA is TGTGCCAGCAGCTTATCAACAGGTACTGAAGCTTTCTTT. Translated, it gives CASSLSTGTEAFF.

Here the CDR3 reads CAVRQGNTGELFF. The CDR3 DNA is TGTGCCGTAAGACAGGGGAACACCGGGGAGCTGTTTTTT. This rearrangement joins TRBV10-3 to TRBJ2-2, with TRBD1 identical over 7 bases. Germline V lookup: CDR1 ENHRY, CDR2 SYGVKD. There are 13 residues in the CDR3. J lost 1 base, V lost 11 bases, and 4 bases had no gene match.

The chain couples TRBV20-1 to TRBJ2-1; D possibly matches TRBD1 or TRBD2 (5 bases each). Trimming removed 6 bases from V and 9 bases from J, with 12 bases in between. The CDR3 sequence is 11 residues long. Per the germline V gene, CDR1 is DFQATT and CDR2 is SNEGSKA (reference sequence). CDR3 in amino acids: CSAHPGREQFF. The CDR3, as DNA: TGCAGTGCCCACCCGGGACGTGAGCAGTTCTTC.

This chain uses TRBV4-2 with TRBJ1-1, with a weak D call TRBD1 (6 bases). In germline, CDR1 is LGHNA, CDR2 YNFKEQ. This CDR3 is 18 amino acids long. Trimming cost V 1 base and J 1 base, with 19 bases left between them. The CDR3 sequence is CASSQGGARGWENTEAFF. CDR3 in DNA: TGTGCCAGCAGCCAAGGAGGCGCCAGGGGATGGGAGAACACTGAAGCTTTCTTT.

This chain links TRBV9 with TRBJ1-5, with D possibly matching TRBD1 (5 bases). The CDR3 runs to 14 residues. Per the germline V gene, CDR1 is SGDLS and CDR2 is YYNGEE. Trimming took off 3 bases at V and 4 bases at J, with 11 bases between the two ends. The CDR3 DNA follows: TGTGCCAGCAGCGGGGACGCCGTGAATCAGCCCCAGCATTTT. This sequence encodes CASSGDAVNQPQHF.

In its sample, this clone was seen once. The V call is TRBV4-1, the J call TRBJ2-3; TRBD1 is a possible D gene (6 bases). V shed 0 bases and J shed 6 bases, with 19 bases lying between them. There are 17 residues in the CDR3. Germline loops: CDR1 MGHRA, CDR2 YSYEKL. The CDR3 bases are TGCGCCAGCAGCCAAGACCCGGCAGGGGCCCTCATGGATACGCAGTATTTT. Translation: CASSQDPAGALMDTQYF.

V usage is TRBV9 and J usage is TRBJ2-1, with 10 nucleotides matching TRBD2. Trimming removed 4 bases from V and 2 bases from J; junction bases left unmatched: 6. The CDR3 has 16 amino acids. Germline V gene lookup returns CDR1 SGDLS and CDR2 YYNGEE. The CDR3: CASSPPGLATYNEQFF. The CDR3 DNA sequence: TGTGCCAGCAGCCCACCGGGACTAGCGACCTACAATGAGCAGTTCTTC.

This sequence joins TRBV7-9 and TRBJ1-3; D might be TRBD1 (5 bases). This CDR3 contains 16 residues. Germline values: CDR1 SEHNR, CDR2 FQNEAQ (reference sequence). V gave up 1 base and J gave up 2 bases, with 12 bases separating them. The CDR3 spells CASSLGLTATGNTIYF. The CDR3 bases are TGTGCCAGCAGCTTAGGATTGACAGCGACTGGAAACACCATATATTTT.

This rearrangement joins TRBV19 to TRBJ1-4, with D possibly TRBD1 on 5 matching bases. The germline V gene has CDR1 LNHDA and CDR2 SQIVND (reference sequence). Trimming cost V 8 bases and J 5 bases, with 12 bases left between them. This CDR3 spans 13 amino acids. This chain's CDR3 is CASQQGRNEKLFF. In nucleotides, the CDR3 is TGTGCCAGTCAGCAGGGAAGGAATGAAAAACTGTTTTTT. Combining the CDR3 with reference TRBV19 and TRBJ1-4 gives the whole variable domain DGGITQSPKYLFRKEGQNVTLSCEQNLNHDAMYWYRQDPGQGLRLIYYSQIVNDFQKGDIAEGYSVSREKKESFPLTVTSAQKNPTAFYLCASQQGRNEKLFFGSGTQLSVL.

The V call is TRBV15, the J call TRBJ2-3; TRBD1 matches 7 bases. V lost 4 bases, J lost 2 bases, and 12 bases stayed unmatched. CDR1 and CDR2 (germline): LNHNV, YYDKDF (reference sequence). The CDR3 consists of 17 residues. The CDR3 DNA follows: TGTGCCACCAGCATGGGGGTGACAGGGTCACTCACAGATACGCAGTATTTT. This codes for CATSMGVTGSLTDTQYF.

V gene TRBV29-1 combines with J gene TRBJ2-3; possibly TRBD2 for D (6 bases). CDR1 is SQVTM, CDR2 ANQGSEA, per germline. This CDR3 is built from 14 residues. Trimming left V 7 bases short and J 3 bases short, with 17 bases between. The CDR3 bases are TGCAGCGCCTCCCCCTCCGGGAGAACAGATACGCAGTATTTT. This encodes CSASPSGRTDTQYF.

The chain recombines TRBV6-1 with TRBJ2-7; D uncertain. Germline loops: CDR1 MNHNS, CDR2 SASEGT. Trimming cost V 2 bases and J 10 bases, with 9 bases left between them. CDR3 size: 11 residues. In DNA, the CDR3 is TGTGCCAGCAGTGAAATGGTCGGACAGTACTTC. It translates to CASSEMVGQYF.

The chain carries TRBV25-1 and TRBJ2-6; D possibly corresponds to TRBD1 (6 bases). Germline V gene sequence: CDR1 MGHDK, CDR2 SYGVNS. V lost 4 bases, J lost 4 bases, and 8 bases lay in between. This CDR3 is 14 amino acids long. This CDR3 reads CASSGGRGANVLTF. CDR3 coding DNA: TGTGCCAGCAGTGGGGGGCGAGGGGCCAACGTCCTGACTTTC.

Only one count was recorded for this clone. The genes are TRBV29-1 and TRBJ1-2; 9 bases agree with TRBD1. The germline V gene encodes CDR1 SQVTM and CDR2 ANQGSEA. There are 12 residues in the CDR3. The V gene end was trimmed by 7 bases and the J gene end by 9 bases; junction bases not matched to a gene: 9. The CDR3 loop reads CSAGTGTISYTF. In DNA form, the CDR3 reads TGCAGCGCTGGGACAGGGACAATCAGCTACACCTTC.